This entry features one T cell receptor beta chain sequence. The data were taken from a study of cytomegalovirus exposure and HLA in healthy donors. The PCR had 60 Vbeta and 13 Jbeta primers. Per the authors' pipeline: There were around 78 million unique TCR beta chains by a later count, and about 11 million of them were shared. The method was immunoSEQ multiplex PCR; TCRdb's version includes in-frame clones alone and lacks a portion of them. From that table come the V and J calls and clone size; the DNA was used to work out D and trimming. The table has roughly 180,000 clones, 75% to 80% seen once; the top ten hold 11% to 15%. The CDR3 covers 13 residues. V shed 4 bases and J shed 2 bases, with 8 bases lying between them. Germline V lookup: CDR1 SNHLY, CDR2 FYNNEI.

This receptor was identified in a man aged 50-59 years in good health and CMV-seropositive. The source material was PBMCs. This chain uses TRBV2 with TRBJ2-5; possible D gene TRBD1, 6 bases. In nucleotides, the CDR3 is TGTGCCAGCAGTGGGGGGCGACAAGAGACCCAGTACTTC. Its translation is CASSGGRQETQYF. Looking up the rest from reference TRBV2 and TRBJ2-5 gives the full variable domain: EPEVTQTPSHQVTQMGQEVILRCVPISNHLYFYWYRQILGQKVEFLVSFYNNEISEKSEIFDDQFSVERPDGSNFTLKIRSTKLEDSAMYFCASSGGRQETQYFGPGTRLLVL.